This T cell receptor (beta chain) was identified in a study of regulatory T cells in long-lasting Graves disease. The CDR3 consists of 13 residues. The germline gives CDR1 KGHSH, CDR2 LQKENI. The ends were cut back, 6 bases at V and 3 bases at J, with 12 bases in the middle. Regarding the study as a whole: Persistent cases favored TRBV28, TRBJ1-2 and TRBJ2-5.

HTBI primers from iRepertoire and Arm-PCR of CDR3 regions yielded the TCR beta libraries. In TCRdb, the multiplex PCR reads were re-called with MiXCR into one record per CDR3 protein. The table shows about 450,000 distinct CDR3 sequences, with 13% to 15% occurring only once. This clonotype was seen only a few times. The antigen remains unidentified. Time point described: newly diagnosed GD, antithyroid drugs for less than 3 months. Scientists built the TCR library using RNA that was extracted from PBMCs. The sample also formed part of further work on T cells in Graves' hyperthyroidism and ophthalmopathy.

This TCR was recovered from a woman aged 50 to 60 with Graves disease. Source: peripheral blood mononuclear cells (PBMCs), taken at new diagnosis, from a patient treated with antithyroid drugs. This chain connects TRBV18 to TRBJ2-7; D remains ambiguous. CDR3 coding DNA: TGTGCCAGCTCGAAGGGCGATTTCTACGAGCAGTACTTC. This translates into CASSKGDFYEQYF. The full variable domain, rest sourced from reference TRBV18 and TRBJ2-7, is NAGVMQNPRHLVRRRGQEARLRCSPMKGHSHVYWYRQLPEEGLKFMVYLQKENIIDESGMPKERFSAEFPKEGPSILRIQQVVRGDSAAYFCASSKGDFYEQYFGPGTRLTVT.